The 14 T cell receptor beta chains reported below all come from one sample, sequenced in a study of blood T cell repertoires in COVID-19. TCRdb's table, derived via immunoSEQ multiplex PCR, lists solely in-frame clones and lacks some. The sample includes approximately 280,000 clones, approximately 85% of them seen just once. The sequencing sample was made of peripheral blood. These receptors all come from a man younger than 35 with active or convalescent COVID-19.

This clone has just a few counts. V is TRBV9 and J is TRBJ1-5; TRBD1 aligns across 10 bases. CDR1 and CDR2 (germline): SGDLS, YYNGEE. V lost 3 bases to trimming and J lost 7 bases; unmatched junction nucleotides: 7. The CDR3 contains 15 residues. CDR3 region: CASSADRGKGQPQHF. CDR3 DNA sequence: TGTGCCAGCAGCGCGGACAGGGGGAAGGGGCAGCCCCAGCATTTT.

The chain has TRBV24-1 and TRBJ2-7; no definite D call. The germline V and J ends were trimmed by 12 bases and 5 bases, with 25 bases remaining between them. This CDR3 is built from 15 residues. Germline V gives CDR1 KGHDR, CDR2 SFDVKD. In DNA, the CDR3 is TGTGCCTCGATCCTGTCGGTCAGCAGTGAGGACGAGCAGTACTTC. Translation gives CASILSVSSEDEQYF.

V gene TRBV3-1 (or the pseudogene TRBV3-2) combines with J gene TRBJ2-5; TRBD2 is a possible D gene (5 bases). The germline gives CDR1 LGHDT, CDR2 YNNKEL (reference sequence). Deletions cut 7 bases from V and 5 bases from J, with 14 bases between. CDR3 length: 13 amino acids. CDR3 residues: CASIQSGRETQYF. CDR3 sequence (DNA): TGTGCCAGCATACAGTCGGGAAGGGAGACCCAGTACTTC.

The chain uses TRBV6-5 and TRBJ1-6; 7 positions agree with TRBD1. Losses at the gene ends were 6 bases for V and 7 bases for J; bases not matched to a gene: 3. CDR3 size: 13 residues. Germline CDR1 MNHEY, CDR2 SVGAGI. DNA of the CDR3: TGTGCCAGCAGGAAGGGGGCAAATTCACCCCTCCACTTT. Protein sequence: CASRKGANSPLHF.

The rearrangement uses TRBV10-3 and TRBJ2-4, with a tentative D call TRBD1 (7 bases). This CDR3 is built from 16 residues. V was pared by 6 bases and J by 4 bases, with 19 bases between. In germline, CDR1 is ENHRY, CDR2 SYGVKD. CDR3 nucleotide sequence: TGTGCCATCAGGGACAGGAGGGCCGGGACTAAAAACATTCAGTACTTC. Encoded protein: CAIRDRRAGTKNIQYF.

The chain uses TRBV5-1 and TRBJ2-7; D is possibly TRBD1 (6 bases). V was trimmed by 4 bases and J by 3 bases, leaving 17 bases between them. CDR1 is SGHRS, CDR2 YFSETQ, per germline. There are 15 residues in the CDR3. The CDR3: CASSPQDSRHYEQYF. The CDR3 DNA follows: TGCGCCAGCAGCCCCCAGGACAGTCGACACTACGAGCAGTACTTC. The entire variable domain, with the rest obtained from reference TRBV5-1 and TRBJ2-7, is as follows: KAGVTQTPRYLIKTRGQQVTLSCSPISGHRSVSWYQQTPGQGLQFLFEYFSETQRNKGNFPGRFSGRQFSNSRSEMNVSTLELGDSALYLCASSPQDSRHYEQYFGPGTRLTVT.

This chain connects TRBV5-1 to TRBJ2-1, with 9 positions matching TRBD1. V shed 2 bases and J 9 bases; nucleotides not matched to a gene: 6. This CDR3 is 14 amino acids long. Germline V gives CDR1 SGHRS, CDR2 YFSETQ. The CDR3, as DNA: TGCGCCAGCAGCTTCTCCGGGACAGGGATTGAGCAGTTCTTC. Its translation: CASSFSGTGIEQFF.

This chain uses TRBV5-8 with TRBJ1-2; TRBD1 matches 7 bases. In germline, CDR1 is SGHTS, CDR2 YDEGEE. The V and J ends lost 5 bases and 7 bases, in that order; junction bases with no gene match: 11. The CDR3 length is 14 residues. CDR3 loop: CASRLGGGGIGYTF. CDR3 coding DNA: TGTGCCAGCAGACTCGGAGGGGGCGGGATTGGCTACACCTTC.

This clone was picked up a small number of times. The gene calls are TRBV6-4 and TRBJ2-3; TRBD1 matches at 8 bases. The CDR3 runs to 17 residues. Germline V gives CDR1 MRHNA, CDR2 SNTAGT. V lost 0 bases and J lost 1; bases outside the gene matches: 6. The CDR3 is CASSDSAGGEGTDTQYF. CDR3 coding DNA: TGTGCCAGCAGTGACTCTGCAGGGGGCGAAGGCACAGATACGCAGTATTTT.

The CDR3 sequence is CASSPGVSGANVLTF. The CDR3 region has the DNA TGCGCCAGCAGCCCGGGAGTCTCTGGGGCCAACGTCCTGACTTTC. V is TRBV5-1 and J is TRBJ2-6, with a weak D call TRBD2 (6 bases). Per the germline V gene, CDR1 is SGHRS and CDR2 is YFSETQ. Trimming took off 4 bases at V and 0 bases at J, with 8 bases between the two ends. The CDR3 spans 15 residues.

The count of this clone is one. This CDR3 is CASSSDRQPQHF. The DNA for the CDR3 is TGTGCCAGCAGCTCGGACAGGCAGCCCCAGCATTTT. This chain connects TRBV7-2 to TRBJ1-5, with 7 nucleotides matching TRBD1. The CDR3 length is 12 residues. Trimming took 4 bases from V and 7 from J; bases not matched to a gene: 1. CDR1 and CDR2 (germline): SGHTA, FQGNSA.

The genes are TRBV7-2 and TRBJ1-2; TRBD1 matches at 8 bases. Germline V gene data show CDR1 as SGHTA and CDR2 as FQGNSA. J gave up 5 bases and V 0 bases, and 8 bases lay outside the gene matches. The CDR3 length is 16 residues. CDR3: CASSLALMTGEYGYTF. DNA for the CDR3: TGTGCCAGCAGCTTAGCTCTCATGACAGGGGAATATGGCTACACCTTC.

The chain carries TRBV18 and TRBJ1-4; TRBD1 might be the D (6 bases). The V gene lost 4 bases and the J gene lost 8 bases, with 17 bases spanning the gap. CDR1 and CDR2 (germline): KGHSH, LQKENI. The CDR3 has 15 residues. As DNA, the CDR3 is TGTGCCAGCTCACATAACAGGGTATCGGCGGAAAAACTGTTTTTT. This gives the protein CASSHNRVSAEKLFF.

CDR3 coding DNA: TGTGCCATCAACAGGGACCGTAATCAGCCCCAGCATTTT. Its protein is CAINRDRNQPQHF. This chain joins TRBV10-3 and TRBJ1-5; D may be TRBD1 (6 bases). CDR1 is ENHRY, CDR2 SYGVKD, per germline. The CDR3 extends over 13 amino acids. V dropped 7 bases and J dropped 4 bases, with 11 bases sitting between them.